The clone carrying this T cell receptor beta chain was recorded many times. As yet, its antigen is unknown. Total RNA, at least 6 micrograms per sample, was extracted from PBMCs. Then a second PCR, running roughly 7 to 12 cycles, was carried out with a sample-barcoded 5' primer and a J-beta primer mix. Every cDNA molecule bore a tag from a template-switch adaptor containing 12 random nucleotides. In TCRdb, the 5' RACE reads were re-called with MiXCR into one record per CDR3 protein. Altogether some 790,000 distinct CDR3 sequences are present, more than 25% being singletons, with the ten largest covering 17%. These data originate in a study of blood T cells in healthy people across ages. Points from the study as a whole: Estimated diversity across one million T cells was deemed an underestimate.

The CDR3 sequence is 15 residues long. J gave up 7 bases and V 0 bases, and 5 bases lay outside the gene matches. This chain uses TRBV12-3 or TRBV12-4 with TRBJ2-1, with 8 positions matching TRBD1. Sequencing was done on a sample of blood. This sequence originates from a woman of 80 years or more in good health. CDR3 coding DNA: TGTGCCAGCAGTTTAGCGCTACAGGGGGTAAATGAGCAGTTCTTC. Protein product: CASSLALQGVNEQFF.